The entry that follows covers one T cell receptor beta chain sequence. A much larger clone sits a single nucleotide away, making a read error possible. These data are taken from a study of T cells in Graves' hyperthyroidism and ophthalmopathy. There were TCR beta CDR3 regions amplified from RNA transcripts. First-round RT-PCR with HTBI primers amplified the TCR CDR3 region. TCRdb redid the calling of the multiplex PCR reads with MiXCR, one entry per CDR3 protein. The sample has about 740,000 distinct CDR3 sequences, 14% seen once. PBMCs were collected from an approximately 9.4 ml volume of fresh peripheral blood. V was pared by 5 bases and J by 2 bases, with 13 bases between. The CDR3 loop spans 13 amino acids. Germline CDR1 DFQATT, CDR2 SNEGSKA (reference sequence).

Sequenced sample: blood. This chain connects TRBV20-1 to TRBJ2-7; tentative D call: TRBD2 (6 bases). This sequence was found in a woman aged 18-29 years with Graves' hyperthyroidism. The DNA for the CDR3 is TGCAGTGCTGGAAGTAGCGGCCCCTACGAGCAGTACTTC. Encoded protein: CSAGSSGPYEQYF.